Sequencing of this TCR beta chain was carried out in a study of identifying expanded T cells in peripheral blood. Generated by immunoSEQ multiplex PCR, the TCRdb table keeps only in-frame clones and is missing some. The sample consists of roughly 100,000 clones, approximately 88% of them appearing once. Germline V CDR1 and CDR2: SNHLY, FYNNEI. The CDR3 covers 15 residues. The V end lost 3 bases, the J end lost 1 base, and 11 bases lay between the germline ends. Points from the study as a whole: Variance in clone template counts between approximately two-week samples significantly increased with total template count across all healthy donors.

As to this clone: Its antigen is unidentified.

The chain carries TRBV2 and TRBJ2-3, with D possibly TRBD1 on 5 matching bases. Sequencing was performed on blood. The sequence came from a person between 18 and 75 years old in good health. In DNA, the CDR3 is TGTGCCAGCAGTGACGTGGAAGGGGGCACAGATACGCAGTATTTT. Protein sequence: CASSDVEGGTDTQYF.